This T cell receptor beta chain was captured in a study of cytomegalovirus exposure and HLA in healthy donors (dated by TCRdb to the late 2010s). Study-wide context: In an earlier analysis of under 750 of the donors, 276 Gb of sequence data and 117 million unique TCR beta sequences from roughly 180 million T cells were reported. Every discovery cohort repertoire had been produced on one sequencing platform. An earlier analysis of nearly 600 of the donors applied high-throughput TCR beta sequencing to assess whether each TCR beta V gene segment acted as functional or pseudogenic. Both class I and class II loci were covered by HLA typing, at four-digit resolution. The later analysis used no new phenotypic data to find candidate immune exposures, relying instead on TCR beta sequences and their occurrence across donors. A separate validation cohort of approximately 120 different subjects was used in addition to the 666-subject first cohort. Typing coverage varied by locus: roughly 629-640 donors for A, B, C, DRB1 and DQB1; more than 500 for DQA1; around 570 for DPA1; 400 to 480 for DPB1. The study combined high-throughput TCR immunosequencing, statistical association of individual TCRs with disease status, and machine learning to predict cytomegalovirus infection status. Using immunosequencing, the study profiled T cell repertoires from 666 subjects and related those repertoires to cytomegalovirus serostatus. To study patterns of TCR occurrence, a later analysis re-analyzed previously published TCR beta repertoires from 500 to 850 donors and added high-resolution HLA genotyping. Of the 350 to 450 genotyped donors, 81% fell in the genetic ancestry cluster associated with self-reported Caucasian donors. Four to six DR-DQ haplotypes were handled as single units for association and clustering, since linkage in the cohort was strong. An early release covering roughly 640 HLA-typed donors comprised approximately 300 gigabases of sequencing data and approximately 85 million unique TCR sequences. Among about 400 genotyped donors of the cohort, an average of roughly 230,000 unique TCR beta nucleotide sequences was sequenced per donor, of which approximately 18% were non-productive. The study was designed to test whether signatures of past pathogen exposure could be identified by cataloging public T cell receptors. Genome-wide SNP genotypes for about three fifths of the roughly 670 donors were used in a later genetic analysis, which treated that subset as a discovery cohort. Donor age, sex, ethnicity and CMV serostatus were compiled together with the repertoire data. Overall study results and their limits: A later genetic analysis associated a missense DCLRE1C variant with V-gene and J-gene trimming of TCR beta chains, and an independent cohort replicated the association. About 15 rarely observed V segments, including chromosome 9 orphons, were excluded from the earlier analysis of several hundred of the donors because counts were too low. Because the 87-base-pair reads could not distinguish some IMGT-functional V segments, including TRBV6-2 and TRBV6-3, those segments were excluded. Presence/absence analyses assumed roughly uniform sequencing depth across donors, an assumption that may not hold. Because some donors lacked HLA typing at each locus, the association tests relied only on the typed subset. A group of highly shared sequence variants was considered likely to be a technical artifact of the sequencing pipeline. A later genetic analysis reported fewer N-insertions in productive TCRs among donors in an Asian-associated ancestry cluster than the roughly 640-donor mean. In the study, 164 TCR beta chains were listed as associated with cytomegalovirus. Across donors, most TCR sequences were observed very rarely, whereas some public TCRs were present in many individuals. A later analysis found that TCR association rates varied across HLA loci, with DRB1 alleles showing the most associated TCRs and HLA-C alleles the fewest. The classifier was reported to diagnose cytomegalovirus status with high specificity and sensitivity in both the original and validation cohorts. The only immune exposure information available for the cohort was CMV serostatus. Most CMV-associated TCR beta chains appeared to be HLA-restricted in a later analysis, and the HLA associations seemed to be driven largely by CMV exposure. A later analysis found that HLA-associated TCR beta chains were more clonally expanded and had lower generation probabilities than equally common non-associated chains. Correlated functional status among segregating V segments might reflect linkage disequilibrium, but an unknown experimental factor could not be ruled out. Broadly in line with IMGT annotations, most TCR beta V segments showed up in productive rearrangements about 90% or about 30% of the time in an earlier analysis of 450 to 750 of the donors. Three of the identified cytomegalovirus-associated TCR beta chains were confirmed in vitro to be specific for cytomegalovirus antigens. According to a later analysis, parvovirus B19, influenza, CMV and Epstein-Barr virus appeared linked to several top co-occurrence clusters. In a later analysis, some 17,000 TCR beta sequences were associated with specific HLA alleles at a false discovery rate of 0.05. A further reported finding was that TCR beta sequences accurately predicted the HLA-A and HLA-B alleles for most subjects in the first cohort. Only TCR beta chains were sequenced in this cohort, and the absence of alpha or paired-chain data limited detectable features. The authors suggested that the approach could potentially be generalized to other disease states and immunological phenotypes. Strong co-occurrence of HLA alleles, especially DR and DQ, made assigning TCR associations to individual alleles difficult.

Libraries were made using the immunoSEQ multiplex PCR assay. The multiplex PCR relied on a mix of 60 forward primers for TCR Vbeta segments and 13 reverse primers for TCR Jbeta segments. A multiplex PCR assay on genomic DNA amplified the CDR3 region of rearranged TCR beta genes. The amplified TCR beta libraries were sequenced on the Illumina HiSeq System as 87-base-pair reads. Per the original workflow: In a later analysis, tens of millions of unique TCR beta chains were counted across the 690 or so repertoires, and about 10 million of these chains were shared by at least two donors. Raw reads were error-corrected and collapsed into unique sequences by a nearest-neighbor algorithm in which closely related sequences were merged to remove PCR and sequencing errors. Alignment of CDR3 sequences to IMGT reference sequences was used to assign V, D and J gene segments. For a sequence to be retained, a match of at least six nucleotides was required to both a V gene segment and a J gene segment. A rearrangement counted as productive if the CDR3 had no stop codons and remained in frame with V and J, and every other rearrangement counted as non-productive. Following IMGT convention, CDR3 was defined as the stretch from the second conserved V-encoded cysteine up to the conserved J-encoded phenylalanine. The earlier analysis of roughly 590 of the donors excluded any sequence lacking an unambiguous match to a single V gene segment. An earlier analysis of under 750 of the donors called V segments functional above 56.7% productive rearrangements and segregating when the between-donor standard deviation exceeded 5%. A statistical classification framework was developed to diagnose cytomegalovirus status using the catalog of TCR beta chain sequences. A later analysis assigned V and J genes by comparing TCR nucleotide sequences with IMGT/GENE-DB human TR gene sequences. A later analysis assigned CDR3 sequences and most-parsimonious VDJ recombination scenarios with the TCRdist pipeline. A later analysis defined each TCR beta chain by its CDR3 amino acid sequence plus V-gene family, and excluded reads lacking a unique V-gene family. A later analysis removed 600 or so highly shared, low-generation-probability nucleotide sequences to deal with suspected cross-contamination and a sequencing artifact. In a later analysis, a clonal expansion index for each public chain was calculated from normalized within-repertoire ranks of inferred template counts. Generation probabilities in a later analysis came from a VDJ recombination model fitted to out-of-frame rearrangements, and those results were checked against IGoR. A later analysis scored TCR-TCR, TCR-HLA and TCR-CMV co-occurrence with hypergeometric tests, applying a repertoire-size bias correction to TCR pairs. In a later analysis, false discovery rates were estimated by permuting HLA or CMV assignments 20 times. In a later analysis, co-occurring TCRs were grouped using DBSCAN, with TCRdist sequence similarity added in when clustering inside HLA-allele-positive subsets. Repertoires with fewer than 30,000 or more than 120,000 public chains were left out of co-occurrence clustering, as were a handful of repertoires with anomalous nucleotide sharing. TCRdb carries this immuneACCESS record with in-frame sequences only. Its versions omit some clonotypes, under half of them owing to an unresolved V gene in the studies checked, with the rest unexplained. That table is the source of V, J and clone size, and D and trimming were worked out from the DNA. The sample contains roughly 150,000 clones, around 82% of them found a single time. Of the sample, around 6.6% is held by the ten largest clones.

The cohort was made up of 666 healthy bone marrow donors. At the time of sampling, every cohort member was nominally healthy, though immune exposures that went unrecorded were likely present. The donor tested CMV seropositive and was one of the 289 seropositive cohort members. Each donor provided a peripheral blood sample, and peripheral blood mononuclear cells were used for TCR beta sequencing. Genomic DNA extraction from the blood cell samples was performed with the Qiagen DNeasy Blood Extraction Kit. CDR1 and CDR2 are drawn from the germline V gene (reference sequence): GTSNPN, SVGIG. CDR3 length: 11 amino acids, cysteine to phenylalanine. Just the 33-base CDR3 DNA is kept, in frame starting at base 1. V trim: 4 bases; J trim: 13 bases; unmatched bases: 5. Only one count was recorded for this clone. No antigen is known for it. No quality values exist for individual bases; no much larger clone is one base distant.

The sequence was collected from a woman aged 45-60 years in good health and CMV-seropositive. Sequenced input: PBMCs. This chain is built from TRBV30 and TRBJ2-1, with TRBD2 identical over 9 junction bases. The nucleotide sequence is TGTGCCTGGATGGCTAGCGGGACCCAGTTCTTC. It encodes CAWMASGTQFF.